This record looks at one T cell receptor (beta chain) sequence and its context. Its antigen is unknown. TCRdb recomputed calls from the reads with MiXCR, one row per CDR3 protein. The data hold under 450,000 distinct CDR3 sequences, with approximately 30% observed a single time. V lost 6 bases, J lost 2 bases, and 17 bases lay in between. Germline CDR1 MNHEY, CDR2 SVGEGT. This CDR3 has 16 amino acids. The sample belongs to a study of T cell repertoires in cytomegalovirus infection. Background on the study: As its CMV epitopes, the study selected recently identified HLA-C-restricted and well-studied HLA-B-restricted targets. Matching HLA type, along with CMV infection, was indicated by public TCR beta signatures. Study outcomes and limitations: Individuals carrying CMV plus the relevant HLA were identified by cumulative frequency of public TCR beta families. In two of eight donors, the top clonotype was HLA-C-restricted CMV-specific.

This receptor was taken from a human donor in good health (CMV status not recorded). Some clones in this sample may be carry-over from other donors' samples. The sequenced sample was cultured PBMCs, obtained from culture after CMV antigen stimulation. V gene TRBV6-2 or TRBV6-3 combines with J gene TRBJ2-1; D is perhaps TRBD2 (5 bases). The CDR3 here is CASSSRTLRTYNEQFF. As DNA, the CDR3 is TGTGCCAGCAGCTCCCGGACTCTACGAACCTACAATGAGCAGTTCTTC.